This T cell receptor beta chain appears in the sequencing data of a study of blood T cell repertoires in COVID-19. In the study overall: Collection of acute and convalescent COVID-19 samples took place in the United States, Italy and Spain. PBMCs, B-cell-depleted T cells, or T cells were the source of the cDNA or gDNA that made up the material.

Sequencing used immunoSEQ multiplex PCR; TCRdb keeps in-frame clones, though not all of them. The sample holds some 130,000 clones, roughly four fifths seen once. V was pared by 3 bases and J by 5 bases, with 10 bases of the junction left unmatched. The V gene's germline CDR1 is SGDLS and CDR2 YYNGEE. The CDR3 is made up of 19 amino acids. This clone was counted between two and nine times. The specimen was peripheral blood. The TCR was taken from a man older than 75 with acute or convalescent COVID-19. The gene calls are TRBV9 and TRBJ2-2; the match to TRBD2 covers 16 bases. DNA of the CDR3: TGTGCCAGCAGCGAGGGACTAGCGGGGGGGCCACGGAGGACCGGGGAGCTGTTTTTT. Its translation: CASSEGLAGGPRRTGELFF.